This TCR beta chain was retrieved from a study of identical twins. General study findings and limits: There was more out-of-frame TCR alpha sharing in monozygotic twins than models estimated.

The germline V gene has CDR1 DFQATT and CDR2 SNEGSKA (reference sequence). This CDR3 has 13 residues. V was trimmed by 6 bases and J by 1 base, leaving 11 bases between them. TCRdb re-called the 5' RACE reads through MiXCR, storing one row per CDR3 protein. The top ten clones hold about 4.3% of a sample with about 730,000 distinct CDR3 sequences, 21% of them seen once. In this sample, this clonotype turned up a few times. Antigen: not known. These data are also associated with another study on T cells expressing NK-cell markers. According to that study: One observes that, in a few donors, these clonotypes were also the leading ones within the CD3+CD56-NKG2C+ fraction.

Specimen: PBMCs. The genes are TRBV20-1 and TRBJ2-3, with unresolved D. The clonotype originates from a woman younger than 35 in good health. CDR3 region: CSAKDPRTDTQYF. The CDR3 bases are TGCAGTGCCAAGGACCCGCGCACAGATACGCAGTATTTT.